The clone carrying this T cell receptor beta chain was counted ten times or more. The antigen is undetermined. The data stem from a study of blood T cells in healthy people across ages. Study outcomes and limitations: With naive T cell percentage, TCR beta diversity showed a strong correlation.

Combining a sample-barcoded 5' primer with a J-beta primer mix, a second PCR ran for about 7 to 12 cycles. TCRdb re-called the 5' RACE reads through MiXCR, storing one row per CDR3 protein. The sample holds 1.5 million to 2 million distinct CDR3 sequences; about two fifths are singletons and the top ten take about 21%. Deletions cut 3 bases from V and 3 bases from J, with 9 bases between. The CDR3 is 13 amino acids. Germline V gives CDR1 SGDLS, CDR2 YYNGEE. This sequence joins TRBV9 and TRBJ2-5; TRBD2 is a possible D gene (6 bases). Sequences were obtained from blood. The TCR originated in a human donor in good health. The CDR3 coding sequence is TGTGCCAGCAGCGCCGGGGGAGAAGAGACCCAGTACTTC. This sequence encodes CASSAGGEETQYF.